The source of this T cell receptor (beta chain) is a study of blood T cell repertoires in COVID-19. Original processing notes: Amplified reference gene primers provided the basis for estimating nucleated cell counts. Some clones are missing from TCRdb's copy, which holds only in-frame ones; the method was immunoSEQ multiplex PCR. The V and J calls and clone size are taken from that table; D and trimming were inferred from the DNA. This sample yields 250,000 to 300,000 clones, of which about 88% are seen a single time; around 13% belongs to the top ten. Germline V CDR1 and CDR2: MNHEY, SMNVEV (reference sequence). CDR3 length equals 13 residues. Trimming took off 6 bases at V and 2 bases at J, with 7 bases between the two ends.

The receptor was isolated from an older woman with COVID-19, enrolled during active disease. The sample was peripheral blood. V usage is TRBV27 and J usage is TRBJ2-2; unclear D gene. CDR3 bases: TGTGCCAGCAGACCGAGAAACACCGGGGAGCTGTTTTTT. Translating it yields CASRPRNTGELFF.